The T cell receptor (beta chain) described here comes from a study of T cells after yellow fever vaccination. Overall study context: Preparation of the low-cell-number fractions used SMART-Seq v4 Ultra Low Input.

This CDR3 has 13 residues. Trimming removed 5 bases at V and 8 bases at J, with 13 bases between. Germline V gene sequence: CDR1 LGHNA, CDR2 YSLEER. TCRdb re-called the 5' RACE reads with MiXCR, one entry per CDR3 protein. The sample lists about 340,000 distinct CDR3 sequences, around 13% occurring once. This TCR was recovered from a young man who received the YFV17D yellow fever vaccine. Sequencing was performed on CD4+ T cells sorted from PBMCs, taken 15 days after the yellow fever booster vaccination. J is TRBJ2-4 and V is TRBV4-3, with D maybe TRBD2 (6 bases). This CDR3 reads CASSFGREDIQYF. CDR3 bases: TGCGCCAGCAGCTTCGGAAGGGAGGACATTCAGTACTTC.